This TCR beta chain was captured in a study of blood T cell repertoires in COVID-19. This clone was counted a single time. Clones were read by immunoSEQ multiplex PCR, and TCRdb kept only the in-frame ones, dropping some. The repertoire holds 220,000 or so clones, with about four fifths as singletons. Germline V gene data show CDR1 as MDHEN and CDR2 as SYDVKM. Between the trimmed V and J ends, which lost 5 bases and 7 bases, there was a span of 14 bases. This CDR3 spans 14 amino acids. The clonotype originates from a woman aged 55 to 70 with acute or convalescent COVID-19. Material for sequencing was peripheral blood. This chain connects TRBV28 to TRBJ1-4; D is possibly TRBD1 (5 bases). The CDR3 here is CASSPSGNVEKLFF. The CDR3 DNA follows: TGTGCCAGCAGTCCTTCAGGGAATGTTGAAAAACTGTTTTTT. Variable domain in full (rest from reference TRBV28 and TRBJ1-4): DVKVTQSSRYLVKRTGEKVFLECVQDMDHENMFWYRQDPGLGLRLIYFSYDVKMKEKGDIPEGYSVSREKKERFSLILESASTNQTSMYLCASSPSGNVEKLFFGSGTQLSVL.